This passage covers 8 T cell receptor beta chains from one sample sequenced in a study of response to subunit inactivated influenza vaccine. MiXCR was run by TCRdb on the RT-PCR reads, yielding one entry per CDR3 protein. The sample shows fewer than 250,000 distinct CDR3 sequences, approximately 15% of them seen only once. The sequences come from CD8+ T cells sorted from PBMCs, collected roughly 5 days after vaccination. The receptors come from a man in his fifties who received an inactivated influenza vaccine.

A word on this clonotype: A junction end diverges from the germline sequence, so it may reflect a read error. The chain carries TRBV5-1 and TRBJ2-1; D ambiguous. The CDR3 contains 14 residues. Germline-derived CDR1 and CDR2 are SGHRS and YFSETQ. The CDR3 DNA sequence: TGTGCCAGCAGCTTGGTCCAGGTTTTGAATGAGCAGTTCTTC. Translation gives CASSLVQVLNEQFF.

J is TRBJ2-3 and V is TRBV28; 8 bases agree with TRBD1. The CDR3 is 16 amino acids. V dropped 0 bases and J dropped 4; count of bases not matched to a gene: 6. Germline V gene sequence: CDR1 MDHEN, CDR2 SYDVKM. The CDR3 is CASSLWDQTGADTQYF. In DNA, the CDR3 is TGTGCCAGCAGTTTATGGGACCAGACAGGGGCAGATACGCAGTATTTT.

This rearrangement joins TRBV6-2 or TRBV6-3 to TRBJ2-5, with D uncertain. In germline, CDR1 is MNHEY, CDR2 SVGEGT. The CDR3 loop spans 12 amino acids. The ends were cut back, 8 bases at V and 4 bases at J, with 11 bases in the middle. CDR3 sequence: CASESMGETQYF. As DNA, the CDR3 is TGTGCCAGCGAATCAATGGGAGAGACCCAGTACTTC.

In DNA form, the CDR3 reads TGCAGCGTTGTCGACAGGGGGCTGGACAATGAGCAGTTCTTC. This encodes CSVVDRGLDNEQFF. The chain joins TRBV29-1 to TRBJ2-1; 10 bases fit TRBD1. The J segment lost 5 bases and the V segment lost 4 bases, leaving 5 bases of the junction unmatched. The germline V gene has CDR1 SQVTM and CDR2 ANQGSEA. The CDR3 loop spans 14 amino acids.

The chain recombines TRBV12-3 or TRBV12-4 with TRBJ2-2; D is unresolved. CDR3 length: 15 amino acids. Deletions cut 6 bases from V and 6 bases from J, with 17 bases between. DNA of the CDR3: TGTGCCAGCAGCTCCACGGCCCCGGGTCCCGGGGAGCTGTTTTTT. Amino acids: CASSSTAPGPGELFF.

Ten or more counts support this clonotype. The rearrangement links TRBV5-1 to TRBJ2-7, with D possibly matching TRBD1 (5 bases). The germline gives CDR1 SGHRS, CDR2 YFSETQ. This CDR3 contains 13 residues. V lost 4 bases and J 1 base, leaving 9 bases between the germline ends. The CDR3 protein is CASSMTASYEQYF. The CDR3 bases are TGCGCCAGCAGCATGACAGCTTCCTACGAGCAGTACTTC.

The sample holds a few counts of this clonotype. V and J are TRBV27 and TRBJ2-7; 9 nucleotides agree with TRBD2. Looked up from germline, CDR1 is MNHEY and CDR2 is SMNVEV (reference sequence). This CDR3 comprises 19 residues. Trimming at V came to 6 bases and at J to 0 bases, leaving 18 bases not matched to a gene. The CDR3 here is CASSTGNPSGKTSSYEQYF. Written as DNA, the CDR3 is TGTGCCAGCAGCACAGGGAATCCTAGCGGGAAAACAAGCTCCTACGAGCAGTACTTC.

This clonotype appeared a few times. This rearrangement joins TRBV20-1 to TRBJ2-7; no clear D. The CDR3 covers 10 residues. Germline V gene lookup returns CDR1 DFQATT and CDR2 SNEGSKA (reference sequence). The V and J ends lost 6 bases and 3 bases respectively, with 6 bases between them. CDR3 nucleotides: TGCAGTGCCAACGACTACGAGCAGTACTTC. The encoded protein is CSANDYEQYF.